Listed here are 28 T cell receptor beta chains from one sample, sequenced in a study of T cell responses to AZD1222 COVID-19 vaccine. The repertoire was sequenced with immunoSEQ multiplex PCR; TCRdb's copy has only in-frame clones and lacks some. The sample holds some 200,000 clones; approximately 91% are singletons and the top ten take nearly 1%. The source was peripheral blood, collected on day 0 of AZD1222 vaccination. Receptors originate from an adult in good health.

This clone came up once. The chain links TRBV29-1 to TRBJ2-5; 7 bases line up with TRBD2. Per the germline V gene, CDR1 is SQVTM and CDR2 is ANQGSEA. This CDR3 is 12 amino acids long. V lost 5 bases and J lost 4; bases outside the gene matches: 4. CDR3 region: CSVRLAPETQYF. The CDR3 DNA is TGCAGCGTTAGACTAGCTCCAGAGACCCAGTACTTC.

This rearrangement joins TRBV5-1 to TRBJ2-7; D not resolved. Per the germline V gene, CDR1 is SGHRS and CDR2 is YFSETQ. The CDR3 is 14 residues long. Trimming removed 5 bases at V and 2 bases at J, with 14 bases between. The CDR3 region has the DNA TGCGCCAGCAGGGGATCGGCAGGAGCCTACGAGCAGTACTTC. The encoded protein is CASRGSAGAYEQYF.

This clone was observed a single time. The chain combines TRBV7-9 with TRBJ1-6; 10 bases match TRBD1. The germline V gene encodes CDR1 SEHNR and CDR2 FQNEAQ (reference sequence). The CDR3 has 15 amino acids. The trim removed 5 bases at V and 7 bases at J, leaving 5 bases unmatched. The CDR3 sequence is CASSPPGQGNSPLHF. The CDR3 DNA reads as TGTGCCAGCAGCCCCCCGGGACAGGGGAATTCACCCCTCCACTTT.

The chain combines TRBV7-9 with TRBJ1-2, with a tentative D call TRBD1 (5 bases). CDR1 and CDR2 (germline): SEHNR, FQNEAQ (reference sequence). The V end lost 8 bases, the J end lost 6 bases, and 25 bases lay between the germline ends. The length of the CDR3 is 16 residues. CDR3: CASGLGRGAIVDGYTF. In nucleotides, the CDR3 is TGTGCCAGCGGGCTCGGACGAGGGGCGATAGTTGATGGCTACACCTTC.

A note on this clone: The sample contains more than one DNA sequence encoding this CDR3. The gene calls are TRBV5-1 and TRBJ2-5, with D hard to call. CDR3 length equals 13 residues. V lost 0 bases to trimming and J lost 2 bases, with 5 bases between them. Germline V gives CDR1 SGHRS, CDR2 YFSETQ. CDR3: CASSLGVQETQYF. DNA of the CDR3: TGCGCCAGCAGCTTGGGTGTACAAGAGACCCAGTACTTC.

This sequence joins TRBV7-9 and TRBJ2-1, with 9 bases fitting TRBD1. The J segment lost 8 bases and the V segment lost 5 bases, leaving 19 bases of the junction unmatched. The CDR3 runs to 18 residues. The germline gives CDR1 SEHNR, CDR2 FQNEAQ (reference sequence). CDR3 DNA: TGTGCCAGCAGCCGAATCTTCGGACAGGGGAGAGCTGATCATGAGCAGTTCTTC. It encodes CASSRIFGQGRADHEQFF.

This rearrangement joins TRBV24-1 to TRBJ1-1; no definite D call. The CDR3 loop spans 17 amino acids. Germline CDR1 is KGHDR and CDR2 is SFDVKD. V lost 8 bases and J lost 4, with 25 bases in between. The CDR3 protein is CATIISLDGYLVTEAFF. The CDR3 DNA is TGTGCCACCATCATTAGTTTGGACGGTTATTTAGTCACTGAAGCTTTCTTT.

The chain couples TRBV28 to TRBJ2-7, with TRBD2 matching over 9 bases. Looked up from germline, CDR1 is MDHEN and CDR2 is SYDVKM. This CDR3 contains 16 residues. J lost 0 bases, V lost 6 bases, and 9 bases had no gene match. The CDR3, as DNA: TGTGCCAGCAGCTCCGCGGGGGGGGGTAGCTCCTACGAGCAGTACTTC. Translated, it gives CASSSAGGGSSYEQYF.

The CDR3 loop reads CASSYPGFQGWDTEAFF. The CDR3 bases are TGTGCCAGCAGTTATCCCGGGTTCCAGGGTTGGGACACTGAAGCTTTCTTT. The chain has TRBV6-2 or TRBV6-3 and TRBJ1-1; maybe TRBD1 (5 bases). The CDR3 totals 17 residues. Germline V gene lookup returns CDR1 MNHEY and CDR2 SVGEGT. Deletions cut 3 bases from V and 3 bases from J, with 20 bases between.

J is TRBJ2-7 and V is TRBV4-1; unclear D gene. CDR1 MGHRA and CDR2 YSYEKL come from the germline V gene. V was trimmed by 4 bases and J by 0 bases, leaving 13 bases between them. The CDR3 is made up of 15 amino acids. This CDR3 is CASSRTVGPSYEQYF. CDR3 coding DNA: TGCGCCAGCAGCCGAACGGTCGGTCCCTCCTACGAGCAGTACTTC.

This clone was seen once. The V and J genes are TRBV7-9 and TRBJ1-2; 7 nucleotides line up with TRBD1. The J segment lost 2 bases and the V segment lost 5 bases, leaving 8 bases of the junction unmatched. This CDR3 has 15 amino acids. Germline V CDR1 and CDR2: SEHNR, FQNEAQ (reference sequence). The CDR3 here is CASSRTDRSNYGYTF. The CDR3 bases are TGTGCCAGCAGCAGAACGGACAGGTCCAACTATGGCTACACCTTC.

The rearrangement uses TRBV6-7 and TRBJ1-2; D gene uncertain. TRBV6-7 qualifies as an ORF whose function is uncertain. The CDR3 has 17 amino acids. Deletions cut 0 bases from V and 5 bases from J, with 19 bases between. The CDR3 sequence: CASSYSSLRGQWYGYTF. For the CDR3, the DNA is TGTGCCAGCAGTTACTCGTCGCTTCGAGGGCAGTGGTATGGCTACACCTTC.

CDR3 loop: CSVEDRTLSRQSGTGELFF. CDR3 nucleotides: TGCAGCGTTGAAGATCGAACCCTTTCGAGACAGTCTGGGACCGGGGAGCTGTTTTTT. This chain uses TRBV29-1 with TRBJ2-2; weak D call: TRBD1 (5 bases). The ends were cut back, 0 bases at V and 5 bases at J, with 25 bases in the middle. The length of the CDR3 is 19 residues. CDR1 is SQVTM and CDR2 is ANQGSEA in the germline V gene.

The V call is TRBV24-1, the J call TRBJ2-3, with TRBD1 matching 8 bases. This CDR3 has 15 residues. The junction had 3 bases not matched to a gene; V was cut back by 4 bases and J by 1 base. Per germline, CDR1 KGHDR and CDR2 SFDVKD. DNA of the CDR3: TGTGCCACCAGTGACGGACAGGGTCGCACAGATACGCAGTATTTT. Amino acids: CATSDGQGRTDTQYF.

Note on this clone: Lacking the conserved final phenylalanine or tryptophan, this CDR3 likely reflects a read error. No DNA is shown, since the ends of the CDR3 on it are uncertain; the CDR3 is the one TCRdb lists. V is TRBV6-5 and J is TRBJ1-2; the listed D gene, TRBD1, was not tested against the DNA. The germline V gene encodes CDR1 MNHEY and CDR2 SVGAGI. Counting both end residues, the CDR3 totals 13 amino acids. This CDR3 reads CASSYPGQLWLHL.

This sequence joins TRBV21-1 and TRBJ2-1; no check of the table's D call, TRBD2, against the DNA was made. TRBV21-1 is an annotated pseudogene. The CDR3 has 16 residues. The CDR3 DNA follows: TGTGCCAGCAGCTCCCTCGGGGAGCGGATGCTGAATGAGCAGTTCTTC. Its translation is CASSSLGERMLNEQFF.

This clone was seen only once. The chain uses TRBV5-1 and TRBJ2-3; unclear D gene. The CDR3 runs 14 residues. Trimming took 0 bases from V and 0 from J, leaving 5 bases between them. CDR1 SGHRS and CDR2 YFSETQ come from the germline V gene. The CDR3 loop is CASSLVVSTDTQYF. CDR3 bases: TGCGCCAGCAGCTTGGTGGTTAGCACAGATACGCAGTATTTT. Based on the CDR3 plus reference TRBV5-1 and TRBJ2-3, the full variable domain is KAGVTQTPRYLIKTRGQQVTLSCSPISGHRSVSWYQQTPGQGLQFLFEYFSETQRNKGNFPGRFSGRQFSNSRSEMNVSTLELGDSALYLCASSLVVSTDTQYFGPGTRLTVL.

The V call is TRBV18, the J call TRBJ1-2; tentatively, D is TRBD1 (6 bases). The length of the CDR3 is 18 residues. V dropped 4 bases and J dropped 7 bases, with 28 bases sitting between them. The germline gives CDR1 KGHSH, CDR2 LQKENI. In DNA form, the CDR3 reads TGTGCCAGCTCACTCCACCCAGGGGCGCAGGGACTTAGAGGTGGCTACACCTTC. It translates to CASSLHPGAQGLRGGYTF.

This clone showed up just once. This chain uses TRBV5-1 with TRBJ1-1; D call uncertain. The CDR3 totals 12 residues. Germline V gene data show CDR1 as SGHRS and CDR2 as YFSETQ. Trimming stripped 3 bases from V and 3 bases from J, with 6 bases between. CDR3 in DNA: TGCGCCAGCAGCTCTGGATACACTGAAGCTTTCTTT. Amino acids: CASSSGYTEAFF. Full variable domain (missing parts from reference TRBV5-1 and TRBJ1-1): KAGVTQTPRYLIKTRGQQVTLSCSPISGHRSVSWYQQTPGQGLQFLFEYFSETQRNKGNFPGRFSGRQFSNSRSEMNVSTLELGDSALYLCASSSGYTEAFFGQGTRLTVV.

In DNA form, the CDR3 reads TGCGCCAGCAGTGAGTCGAATTTGGATCTAGCGGGGAACTACAATGAGCAGTTCTTC. Its translation is CASSESNLDLAGNYNEQFF. The V call is TRBV10-1, the J call TRBJ2-1; 9 bases agree with TRBD2. Per germline, CDR1 WNHNN and CDR2 SYGVQD (reference sequence). Trimming took 0 bases from V and 3 from J; bases not matched to a gene: 12. This CDR3 is built from 19 residues.

The CDR3 reads CASTGVPNTEAFF. Written as DNA, the CDR3 is TGTGCCAGCACCGGCGTCCCGAACACTGAAGCTTTCTTT. The chain uses TRBV12-3 or TRBV12-4 and TRBJ1-1, with no clear D. Trimming removed 7 bases from V and 1 base from J, with 10 bases in between. The CDR3 sequence is 13 residues long.

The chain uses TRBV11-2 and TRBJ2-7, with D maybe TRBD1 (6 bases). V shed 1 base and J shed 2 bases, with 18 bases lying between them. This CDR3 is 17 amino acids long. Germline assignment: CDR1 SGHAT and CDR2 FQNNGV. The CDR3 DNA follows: TGTGCCAGCAGCTTAGGATTTCTCCGACAGGACCCCTACGAGCAGTACTTC. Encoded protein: CASSLGFLRQDPYEQYF.

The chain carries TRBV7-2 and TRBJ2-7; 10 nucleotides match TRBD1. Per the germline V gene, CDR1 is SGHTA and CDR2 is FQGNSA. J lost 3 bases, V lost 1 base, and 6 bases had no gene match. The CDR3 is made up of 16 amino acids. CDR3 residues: CASSLGGTGALYEQYF. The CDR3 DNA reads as TGTGCCAGCAGCTTAGGGGGGACAGGGGCCCTCTACGAGCAGTACTTC.

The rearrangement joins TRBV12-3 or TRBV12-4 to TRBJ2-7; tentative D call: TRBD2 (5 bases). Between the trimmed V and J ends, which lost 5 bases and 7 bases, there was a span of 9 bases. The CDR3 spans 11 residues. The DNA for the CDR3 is TGTGCCAGCAGTCGCCCGGGAGAGCAGTACTTC. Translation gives CASSRPGEQYF.

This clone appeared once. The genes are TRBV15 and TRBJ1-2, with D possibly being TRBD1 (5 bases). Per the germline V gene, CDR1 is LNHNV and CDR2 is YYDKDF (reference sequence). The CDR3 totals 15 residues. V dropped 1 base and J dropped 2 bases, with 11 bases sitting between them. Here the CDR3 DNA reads TGTGCCACCAGCAGAGTTGGGGGGACCAACTATGGCTACACCTTC. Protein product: CATSRVGGTNYGYTF.

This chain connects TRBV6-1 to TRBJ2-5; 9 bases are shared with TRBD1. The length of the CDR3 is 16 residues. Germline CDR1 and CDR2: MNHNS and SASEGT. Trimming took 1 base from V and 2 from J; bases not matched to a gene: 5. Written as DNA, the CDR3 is TGTGCCAGCAGTGAAGTGAACAGGGGGCCACAAGAGACCCAGTACTTC. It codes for CASSEVNRGPQETQYF.

This CDR3 reads CASSRKKTHAGGYTF. The CDR3 nucleotides are TGTGCCAGCAGTCGTAAAAAGACCCACGCAGGAGGCTACACCTTC. The J gene is TRBJ1-2, the V gene TRBV6-5, with unresolved D. Germline assignment: CDR1 MNHEY and CDR2 SVGAGI. There are 15 residues in the CDR3. The V end lost 5 bases, the J end lost 8 bases, and 21 bases lay between the germline ends.

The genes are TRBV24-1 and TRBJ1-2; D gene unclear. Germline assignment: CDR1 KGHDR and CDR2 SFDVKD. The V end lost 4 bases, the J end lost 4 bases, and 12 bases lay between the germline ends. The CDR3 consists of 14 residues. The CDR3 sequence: CATSDWEQSYGYTF. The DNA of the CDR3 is TGTGCCACCAGTGACTGGGAACAAAGCTATGGCTACACCTTC.